This TCR beta chain was captured by sequencing in a study of T-cell reconstitution after alpha-beta-depleted transplantation in children. This clonotype was seen repeatedly, ten times or more. This sample's TCRbeta library carried unique molecular identifier barcodes. A single record per CDR3 protein comes from TCRdb applying MiXCR to the PCR reads. The sample lists over 400,000 distinct CDR3 sequences, around 12% seen once, with around 6.1% in the top ten. Trimming took 4 bases from V and 2 from J; bases not matched to a gene: 4. The V gene's germline CDR1 is SGHVS and CDR2 FQNEAQ. The CDR3 has 16 amino acids.

The rearrangement links TRBV7-8 to TRBJ2-3; 12 bases agree with TRBD2. The starting material was PBMCs from the stem cell graft donor, obtained from the stem cell graft. The clonotype comes from a human donor who donated a stem cell graft to a child with combined immunodeficiency. The CDR3 region is CASSSRTSGNTDTQYF. CDR3 nucleotides: TGTGCCAGCAGCTCGCGGACTAGCGGGAACACAGATACGCAGTATTTT.